These 13 T cell receptor beta chains share one sample of origin, sequenced in a study of T-cell memory formation after mild COVID-19. TCRdb reprocessed the 5' RACE reads via MiXCR and lists one record per CDR3 protein. The sample contains 35,000 to 55,000 distinct CDR3 sequences, 7.5% to 10% of which appear only once. Sample: PBMCs or a T cell subset sorted from them (not recorded which). The source of these receptors is an adult woman who had mild COVID-19 (a few samples of this study predate the infection). Cell type and time point are not known.

This chain connects TRBV7-3 to TRBJ1-5, with 7 bases lining up with TRBD1. CDR3 length: 13 residues. V lost 5 bases and J lost 4; bases outside the gene matches: 2. CDR1 and CDR2 (germline): SGHTA, FQGTGA. CDR3 amino acids: CASSQDRNQPQHF. CDR3 nucleotide sequence: TGTGCCAGCAGCCAGGACAGGAATCAGCCCCAGCATTTT.

The CDR3 here is CASSGLRSPNTGELFF. In nucleotides, the CDR3 is TGTGCCAGCAGCGGTCTCCGCAGCCCGAACACCGGGGAGCTGTTTTTT. The rearrangement joins TRBV9 to TRBJ2-2; D not resolved. The V gene lost 3 bases and the J gene lost 0 bases, with 12 bases spanning the gap. The germline CDR1 and CDR2 sequences are SGDLS and YYNGEE. The CDR3 is 16 residues long.

The gene calls are TRBV29-1 and TRBJ1-2, with 7 bases aligning to TRBD1. V lost 7 bases, J lost 6 bases, and 8 bases stayed unmatched. The CDR3 covers 12 residues. Looked up from germline, CDR1 is SQVTM and CDR2 is ANQGSEA. CDR3 sequence (DNA): TGCAGCGCCCTTGGACAGGTTGATGGCTACACCTTC. Translating it yields CSALGQVDGYTF.

Many counts were recorded for this clonotype. This chain uses TRBV5-1 with TRBJ2-1, with 7 bases identical to TRBD1. This CDR3 has 14 residues. J lost 4 bases, V lost 5 bases, and 6 bases had no gene match. Germline loops: CDR1 SGHRS, CDR2 YFSETQ. The CDR3 region is CASSTGDYYNEQFF. The CDR3 region has the DNA TGCGCCAGCAGTACAGGGGATTATTACAATGAGCAGTTCTTC. The whole variable domain, remainder taken from reference TRBV5-1 and TRBJ2-1, is KAGVTQTPRYLIKTRGQQVTLSCSPISGHRSVSWYQQTPGQGLQFLFEYFSETQRNKGNFPGRFSGRQFSNSRSEMNVSTLELGDSALYLCASSTGDYYNEQFFGPGTRLTVL.

This clonotype came up many times. The rearrangement links TRBV7-2 to TRBJ2-7, with D possibly being TRBD2 (5 bases). The germline V gene has CDR1 SGHTA and CDR2 FQGNSA. Trimming shortened V by 4 bases and J by 3 bases, and 10 bases separated the two germline ends. The CDR3 sequence is 13 residues long. Written as DNA, the CDR3 is TGTGCCAGCAGCTCCCAGCGGTACTACGAGCAGTACTTC. Amino acids: CASSSQRYYEQYF.

DNA for the CDR3: TGTGCCAGCAGTTTCCGCCAAGGGGCCACTGAAGCTTTCTTT. Encoded protein: CASSFRQGATEAFF. V is TRBV12-3 or TRBV12-4 and J is TRBJ1-1; possibly TRBD1 for D (5 bases). V lost 3 bases and J 4 bases, leaving 12 bases between the germline ends. CDR3 length: 14 residues.

This chain uses TRBV12-3 or TRBV12-4 with TRBJ2-7; TRBD2 aligns across 7 bases. This CDR3 spans 14 amino acids. V shed 5 bases, J shed 3 bases, and the junction held 7 bases outside the gene matches. DNA of the CDR3: TGTGCCAGCAGTCCGACGACTAGCCGCTACGAGCAGTACTTC. Its translation: CASSPTTSRYEQYF.

The chain carries TRBV4-2 and TRBJ2-1; 9 bases are a match to TRBD2. V lost 0 bases to trimming and J lost 4 bases; unmatched junction nucleotides: 4. There are 16 residues in the CDR3. Germline lookup yields CDR1 LGHNA and CDR2 YNFKEQ. The CDR3: CASSQEGGRVYNEQFF. CDR3 DNA: TGTGCCAGCAGCCAAGAGGGCGGGAGGGTTTACAATGAGCAGTTCTTC.

This clonotype was counted only a few times. The chain employs TRBV6-5 and TRBJ2-7; D possibly matches TRBD1 or TRBD2 (5 bases each). The CDR3 sequence is 14 residues long. Between the trimmed V and J ends, which lost 7 bases and 6 bases, there was a span of 19 bases. Germline-derived CDR1 and CDR2 are MNHEY and SVGAGI. As DNA, the CDR3 is TGTGCCAGCACCCCCCCGGGGCGATCGGGCGAGCAGTACTTC. It translates to CASTPPGRSGEQYF.

The chain links TRBV29-1 to TRBJ1-2; TRBD1 might be the D (5 bases). Germline lookup yields CDR1 SQVTM and CDR2 ANQGSEA. V lost 6 bases and J 7 bases, leaving 24 bases between the germline ends. This CDR3 has 15 amino acids. Here the CDR3 DNA reads TGCAGCGTGCCTGAGACAGCCCCGTTGTTCGGTGGCTACACCTTC. The encoded protein is CSVPETAPLFGGYTF.

V and J are TRBV4-1 and TRBJ2-3, with 9 bases lining up with TRBD1. CDR1 and CDR2 (germline): MGHRA, YSYEKL. This CDR3 is 17 amino acids long. The V and J ends lost 0 bases and 3 bases, in that order; junction bases with no gene match: 7. The CDR3 DNA is TGCGCCAGCAGCCAAGAGTTTACAGGACAGGGGACAGATACGCAGTATTTT. As protein: CASSQEFTGQGTDTQYF.

Written as DNA, the CDR3 is TGTGCCAGCAGCCGCGGGGTGGACTTCCTAGAGCAGTTCTTC. Translation gives CASSRGVDFLEQFF. The chain links TRBV11-2 to TRBJ2-1, with a weak D call TRBD2 (6 bases). V was clipped by 5 bases and J by 10 bases, with 18 bases between them. The CDR3 runs to 14 residues. Germline V gene sequence: CDR1 SGHAT, CDR2 FQNNGV.

This chain connects TRBV7-9 to TRBJ2-5, with a tentative D call TRBD2 (6 bases). Germline loops: CDR1 SEHNR, CDR2 FQNEAQ (reference sequence). V dropped 4 bases and J dropped 5 bases, with 20 bases sitting between them. There are 16 residues in the CDR3. DNA for the CDR3: TGTGCCAGCAGCTCGGCCGGGGGAGTAGTCGCCGAGACCCAGTACTTC. This gives the protein CASSSAGGVVAETQYF.